One TCR beta chain is described in this entry. Unique molecular identifiers tagged the TCR beta cDNA libraries. TCRdb reprocessed the PCR reads via MiXCR and lists one record per CDR3 protein. The sample holds around 150,000 distinct CDR3 sequences, about 36% seen once. The entry originates in a study of post-analysis software for immune sequencing data. The input for sequencing was blood, taken after autologous hematopoietic stem cell transplantation. The sequence was collected from a girl aged 5 to 17 with multiple sclerosis.

CDR3 sequence (DNA): TGTGCCAGCACCTCAGGAGGGGAGCGTAGAGAGACCCAGTACTTC. It encodes CASTSGGERRETQYF. This sequence joins TRBV5-6 and TRBJ2-5, with a tentative D call TRBD2 (6 bases). With 6 bases removed from V and 4 bases from J, the gap between germline ends came to 19 bases. This CDR3 has 15 residues. Germline CDR1 SGHDT, CDR2 YYEEEE.